This T cell receptor (beta chain) derives from a study of a mutant IDH1 vaccine in newly diagnosed glioma. Study context: Scheduled at week 35, visit V12 preceded visit V13, held at week 47.

A note on this clone: Its target is unknown.

Repertoires were generated with immunoSEQ multiplex PCR, while TCRdb's copy carries only in-frame clones and drops some. The data hold about 68,000 clones, with 84% observed a single time. Time point of the sample: week 35, safety follow-up. In every dose of vaccine, 300 ug of mutant IDH1 20-mer peptide was given alongside topical imiquimod. Germline V gene lookup returns CDR1 GTSNPN and CDR2 SVGIG (reference sequence). CDR3 length: 14 amino acids. Trimming shortened V by 0 bases and J by 4 bases, and 9 bases separated the two germline ends. Sequencing was performed on PBMCs, taken from a glioma patient whose treatment included an IDH1 peptide vaccine. The chain recombines TRBV30 with TRBJ1-4, with D unclear. This sequence originates from a young man with glioma. The CDR3 nucleotides read TGTGCCTGGAGTGTAACCAGCCTTAATGAAAAACTGTTTTTT. Its protein is CAWSVTSLNEKLFF.